Sequencing of this T cell receptor beta chain was carried out in a study of identifying expanded T cells in peripheral blood. Study observations and caveats: Across healthy donors, higher total template counts meant significantly greater roughly two-week count variance.

Measured with immunoSEQ multiplex PCR; TCRdb has only the in-frame clones, and not every one. The sample includes more than 65,000 clones, around nine tenths of them seen just once. In germline, CDR1 is MDHEN, CDR2 SYDVKM. CDR3 length: 14 residues. Germline trimming cut 5 bases from V and 11 bases from J; bases unmatched to any gene: 14. Of note for this clone: Its matching antigen is unknown.

This chain links TRBV28 with TRBJ1-1; 7 bases are shared with TRBD1. The receptor was derived from a person between 18 and 75 years old in good health. Sequencing was performed on blood. The CDR3 nucleotides are TGTGCCAGCAGTCCGACAGTAATTACAGGGGCGGCTTTCTTT. Residues: CASSPTVITGAAFF.